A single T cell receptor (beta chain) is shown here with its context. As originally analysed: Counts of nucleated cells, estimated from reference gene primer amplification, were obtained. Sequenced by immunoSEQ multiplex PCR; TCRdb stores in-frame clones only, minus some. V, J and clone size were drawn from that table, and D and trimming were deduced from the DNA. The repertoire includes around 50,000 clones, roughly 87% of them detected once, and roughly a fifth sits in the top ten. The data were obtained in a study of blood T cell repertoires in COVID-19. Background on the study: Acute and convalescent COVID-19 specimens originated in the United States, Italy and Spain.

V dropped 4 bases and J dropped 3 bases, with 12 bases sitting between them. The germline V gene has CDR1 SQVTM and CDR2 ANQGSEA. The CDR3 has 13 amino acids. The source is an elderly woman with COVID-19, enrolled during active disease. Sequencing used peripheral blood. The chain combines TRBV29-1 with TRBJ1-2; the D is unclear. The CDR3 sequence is CSVGRLEHYGYTF. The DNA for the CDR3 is TGCAGCGTTGGGAGATTAGAGCACTATGGCTACACCTTC.